Below, 32 T cell receptor beta chains from the same sample are listed, as sequenced in a study of T cells in Graves' hyperthyroidism and ophthalmopathy. There were TCR beta CDR3 regions amplified from RNA transcripts. HTBI primers drove first-round RT-PCR of the TCR CDR3. TCRdb ran MiXCR on the multiplex PCR reads and lists one entry per CDR3 protein. The repertoire includes more than 300,000 distinct CDR3 sequences, about 13% of them detected once, and around a tenth sits in the top ten. Sequenced input: blood. The source of these receptors is a young woman with Graves' hyperthyroidism.

This clonotype was recorded at least ten times. This rearrangement joins TRBV24-1 to TRBJ2-1, with D tentatively TRBD2 (6 bases). CDR3 length: 11 amino acids. Germline CDR1 is KGHDR and CDR2 is SFDVKD. V shed 9 bases and J shed 10 bases, with 12 bases lying between them. The CDR3 nucleotides are TGTGCCACCCACCCTGGAGGGGAGCAGTTCTTC. Amino acids: CATHPGGEQFF.

This clonotype has at least ten counts. The chain employs TRBV5-1 and TRBJ2-1; 7 positions agree with TRBD1. In germline, CDR1 is SGHRS, CDR2 YFSETQ. CDR3 length: 15 residues. V shed 0 bases and J 4 bases; nucleotides not matched to a gene: 4. The CDR3 loop reads CASSLADRVYNEQFF. CDR3 DNA: TGCGCCAGCAGCTTGGCAGACAGGGTGTACAATGAGCAGTTCTTC.

This clonotype was seen at least ten times. This chain connects TRBV2 to TRBJ1-1, with D possibly TRBD1 on 5 matching bases. The germline V gene encodes CDR1 SNHLY and CDR2 FYNNEI. V was shortened by 2 bases and J by 0 bases, with 10 bases between the two germline ends. There are 15 residues in the CDR3. CDR3 bases: TGTGCCAGCAGTGAAATAGGGGCGGTGAACACTGAAGCTTTCTTT. Translating gives CASSEIGAVNTEAFF.

This clonotype was recorded at least ten times. The chain combines TRBV2 with TRBJ1-5; D gene unclear. The CDR3 totals 14 residues. Trimming cost V 7 bases and J 0 bases, with 10 bases left between them. Germline V gives CDR1 SNHLY, CDR2 FYNNEI. CDR3 protein: CASTRAFSNQPQHF. The CDR3 DNA sequence: TGTGCCAGCACTAGGGCGTTTAGCAATCAGCCCCAGCATTTT.

As to this clonotype: The CDR3 does not close with the conserved phenylalanine or tryptophan, likely indicating a read error. The chain joins TRBV5-1 to TRBJ2-2; 10 bases map to TRBD1. Trimming removed 9 bases from V and 3 bases from J; junction bases left unmatched: 5. Looked up from germline, CDR1 is SGHRS and CDR2 is YFSETQ. This CDR3 is built from 14 residues. The CDR3 reads CATGQGGDTGELFY. In DNA form, the CDR3 reads TGCGCCACCGGACAGGGGGGTGACACCGGGGAGCTGTTTTAT.

This clonotype was counted many times. The V call is TRBV7-3, the J call TRBJ2-1, with D maybe TRBD2 (6 bases). V lost 1 base, J lost 4 bases, and 11 bases lay in between. The CDR3 runs 15 residues. CDR1 SGHTA and CDR2 FQGTGA come from the germline V gene. The DNA of the CDR3 is TGTGCCAGCAGCTTAAGCGGGGCGGGGTACAATGAGCAGTTCTTC. Encoded protein: CASSLSGAGYNEQFF. Full variable domain (outside the CDR3, taken from reference TRBV7-3 and TRBJ2-1): GAGVSQTPSNKVTEKGKYVELRCDPISGHTALYWYRQSLGQGPEFLIYFQGTGAADDSGLPNDRFFAVRPEGSVSTLKIQRTERGDSAVYLCASSLSGAGYNEQFFGPGTRLTVL.

Many counts were recorded for this clonotype. This sequence joins TRBV6-6 and TRBJ1-4; possible D gene TRBD1, 5 bases. The CDR3 extends over 16 amino acids. Between the trimmed V and J ends, which lost 0 bases and 8 bases, there was a span of 16 bases. CDR1 MNHNY and CDR2 SVGAGI come from the germline V gene (reference sequence). CDR3 nucleotide sequence: TGTGCCAGCAGTTACTCGTCTTCGGGGGGACCCGAAAAACTGTTTTTT. Translation: CASSYSSSGGPEKLFF.

V is TRBV10-3 and J is TRBJ1-5, with D tentatively TRBD1 (5 bases). Trimming cost V 0 bases and J 2 bases, with 14 bases left between them. Germline V gives CDR1 ENHRY, CDR2 SYGVKD. The CDR3 is 17 residues long. The DNA of the CDR3 is TGTGCCATCAGTGAGTCGGTAGGTCGAGGGGGCAATCAGCCCCAGCATTTT. Translating it yields CAISESVGRGGNQPQHF.

This clonotype was seen a handful of times. This chain uses TRBV3-1 with TRBJ2-4, with D perhaps assigned TRBD1 or TRBD2 (6 bases each). V lost 0 bases to trimming and J lost 6 bases, with 27 bases between them. This CDR3 spans 20 amino acids. Germline CDR1 reads LGHDT; CDR2 reads YNNKEL (reference sequence). CDR3 sequence reads: CASSQEARGGGAGGLNIQYF. The CDR3 nucleotides are TGTGCCAGCAGCCAAGAAGCGAGGGGCGGAGGGGCTGGGGGCTTAAACATTCAGTACTTC.

In its sample, this clonotype was seen many times. The rearrangement links TRBV7-2 to TRBJ2-2; no definite D call. Germline assignment: CDR1 SGHTA and CDR2 FQGNSA. V lost 1 base and J 4 bases, leaving 13 bases between the germline ends. The CDR3 length is 16 residues. CDR3 nucleotides: TGTGCCAGCAGCTTAGGACTGCTGCGTGGCACCGGGGAGCTGTTTTTT. The encoded protein is CASSLGLLRGTGELFF.

At least ten counts were recorded for this clonotype. The V gene is TRBV18, the J gene TRBJ2-7; D gene uncertain. V was clipped by 2 bases and J by 0 bases, with 5 bases between them. Germline V gives CDR1 KGHSH, CDR2 LQKENI. The CDR3 consists of 13 residues. CDR3: CASSPGYSYEQYF. The CDR3, as DNA: TGTGCCAGCTCACCAGGTTACTCCTACGAGCAGTACTTC.

This clonotype was recorded many times. This chain joins TRBV5-8 and TRBJ1-5; a weak D match, TRBD1 (6 bases). CDR3 size: 17 residues. Germline V lookup: CDR1 SGHTS, CDR2 YDEGEE. V was pared by 3 bases and J by 4 bases, with 20 bases between. The CDR3 protein is CASSYQIVGGRNQPQHF. CDR3 bases: TGTGCCAGCAGCTACCAGATCGTGGGGGGGCGAAATCAGCCCCAGCATTTT. The variable domain in full, with the rest retrieved from reference TRBV5-8 and TRBJ1-5, is EAGVTQSPTHLIKTRGQQATLRCSPISGHTSVYWYQQALGLGLQFLLWYDEGEERNRGNFPPRFSGRQFPNYSSELNVNALELEDSALYLCASSYQIVGGRNQPQHFGDGTRLSIL.

The chain joins TRBV19 to TRBJ1-5; 7 bases match TRBD1. Unmatched junction bases numbered 3, after V lost 2 bases and J lost 5 bases. This CDR3 has 14 residues. Germline values: CDR1 LNHDA, CDR2 SQIVND (reference sequence). The CDR3 nucleotides read TGTGCCAGTAGTATATCCAGGGGGTATCAGCCCCAGCATTTT. This sequence encodes CASSISRGYQPQHF.

This clonotype came up many times. The rearrangement uses TRBV12-3 or TRBV12-4 and TRBJ1-1; D perhaps matches TRBD1 (6 bases). V was trimmed by 3 bases and J by 4 bases, leaving 12 bases between them. CDR3 length equals 14 residues. CDR3 DNA: TGTGCCAGCAGTTTTAATCAGGGGATCACTGAAGCTTTCTTT. Translation: CASSFNQGITEAFF.

This clonotype was seen at least ten times. The CDR3 DNA follows: TGTGCCAGCAGCTTGCTTGGGAGTTCGCGGGAAGCTTTCTTT. Its translation: CASSLLGSSREAFF. The rearrangement uses TRBV7-8 and TRBJ1-1; the D is unclear. Germline values: CDR1 SGHVS, CDR2 FQNEAQ. Trimming stripped 3 bases from V and 8 bases from J, with 16 bases between. The CDR3 contains 14 residues.

This clonotype has more than one count but fewer than ten. This chain connects TRBV5-5 to TRBJ2-2; 10 bases map to TRBD2. The germline CDR1 and CDR2 sequences are SGHKS and YYEKEE (reference sequence). The CDR3 totals 19 residues. After removal of 4 bases from V and 4 bases from J, the junction contained 16 bases not matched to a gene. The CDR3 protein is CASSRSRKTSGASTGELFF. CDR3 nucleotides: TGTGCCAGCAGCCGAAGTCGAAAAACTAGCGGGGCCAGCACCGGGGAGCTGTTTTTT.

This clonotype was observed many times. The chain is built from TRBV28 and TRBJ2-3; 11 nucleotides agree with TRBD2. The CDR3 extends over 17 amino acids. Germline V gene lookup returns CDR1 MDHEN and CDR2 SYDVKM. The V gene end was trimmed by 2 bases and the J gene end by 1 base; junction bases not matched to a gene: 5. The CDR3 DNA is TGTGCCAGCAGTTTAGGGATGGGACTAGCGGGCACAGATACGCAGTATTTT. It specifies CASSLGMGLAGTDTQYF.

The table lists this clonotype with many counts. The chain combines TRBV9 with TRBJ2-1, with D perhaps matching TRBD1 or TRBD2 (5 bases each). The germline CDR1 and CDR2 sequences are SGDLS and YYNGEE. With 4 bases removed from V and 3 bases from J, the gap between germline ends came to 17 bases. The CDR3 has 16 amino acids. This CDR3 reads CASSPSRGGGYNEQFF. CDR3 in DNA: TGTGCCAGCAGCCCCTCCCGGGGTGGGGGCTACAATGAGCAGTTCTTC.

This clonotype has at least ten counts. V gene TRBV11-2 combines with J gene TRBJ2-1; possible D gene TRBD2, 6 bases. This CDR3 has 15 amino acids. The germline gives CDR1 SGHAT, CDR2 FQNNGV. Trimming shortened V by 3 bases and J by 2 bases, and 11 bases separated the two germline ends. CDR3: CASSFGGNPYNEQFF. For the CDR3, the DNA is TGTGCCAGCAGCTTCGGCGGGAACCCCTACAATGAGCAGTTCTTC.

In this sample, this clonotype turned up many times. The chain employs TRBV28 and TRBJ1-4, with D tentatively TRBD1 (6 bases). CDR1 and CDR2 from the germline V gene are MDHEN and SYDVKM. Deletions cut 4 bases from V and 7 bases from J, with 19 bases between. The CDR3 sequence is 16 residues long. CDR3 loop: CASSSVTYRESEKLFF. Here the CDR3 DNA reads TGTGCCAGCAGTTCGGTCACTTACAGGGAGAGTGAAAAACTGTTTTTT.

With respect to this clonotype: A read error may produce the germline difference seen at one junction end. The chain is built from TRBV28 and TRBJ2-2; possibly TRBD2 for D (6 bases). The CDR3 is 15 amino acids. CDR1 and CDR2 (germline): MDHEN, SYDVKM. CDR3 region: CVSGWLVGGTGELFF. The CDR3 DNA reads as TGTGTCAGCGGGTGGTTGGTTGGTGGCACCGGGGAGCTGTTTTTT.

The chain employs TRBV20-1 and TRBJ1-2; tentative D call: TRBD1 (5 bases). V shed 6 bases and J shed 5 bases, with 19 bases lying between them. This CDR3 contains 14 residues. The germline V gene has CDR1 DFQATT and CDR2 SNEGSKA (reference sequence). As DNA, the CDR3 is TGCAGTGCAGCCCCTCCCGGGGGGTGGTATGGCTACACCTTC. Its translation is CSAAPPGGWYGYTF.

This clonotype came up many times. This chain connects TRBV20-1 to TRBJ1-1; D may be TRBD1 (5 bases). The CDR3 runs 15 residues. The ends were cut back, 0 bases at V and 3 bases at J, with 14 bases in the middle. Germline V lookup: CDR1 DFQATT, CDR2 SNEGSKA (reference sequence). The CDR3 DNA reads TGCAGTGCTAGAGAACAGGTGGCCGGCGACACTGAAGCTTTCTTT. Residues: CSAREQVAGDTEAFF.

This chain joins TRBV7-9 and TRBJ2-5; D perhaps matches TRBD2 (5 bases). Per the germline V gene, CDR1 is SEHNR and CDR2 is FQNEAQ (reference sequence). The germline V and J ends were trimmed by 1 base and 5 bases, with 14 bases remaining between them. The CDR3 consists of 15 residues. Written as DNA, the CDR3 is TGTGCCAGCAGCTTAGGTGGCGGGTTCAGTGAGACCCAGTACTTC. Amino acid sequence: CASSLGGGFSETQYF.

This chain uses TRBV11-2 with TRBJ1-1, with 9 bases identical to TRBD1. The germline V gene has CDR1 SGHAT and CDR2 FQNNGV. CDR3 size: 15 residues. Losses at the gene ends were 3 bases for V and 7 bases for J; bases not matched to a gene: 9. Here the CDR3 DNA reads TGTGCCAGCAGCTTTAACCGGGACAGGGATGTTGAAGCTTTCTTT. This sequence encodes CASSFNRDRDVEAFF. The whole variable domain, remainder taken from reference TRBV11-2 and TRBJ1-1, is EAGVAQSPRYKIIEKRQSVAFWCNPISGHATLYWYQQILGQGPKLLIQFQNNGVVDDSQLPKDRFSAERLKGVDSTLKIQPAKLEDSAVYLCASSFNRDRDVEAFFGQGTRLTVV.

This clonotype occurred many times. CDR3 amino acids: CASSPIAGVYEQYF. The CDR3 bases are TGTGCCAGCAGTCCAATAGCGGGAGTCTACGAGCAGTACTTC. This rearrangement joins TRBV28 to TRBJ2-7; 9 bases agree with TRBD2. The CDR3 contains 14 residues. CDR1 and CDR2 (germline): MDHEN, SYDVKM. Unmatched junction bases numbered 5, after V lost 5 bases and J lost 3 bases.

This clonotype occurred many times. The CDR3 bases are TGTGCCACCAGGGCAGCGGGAGGCTACAATGAGCAGTTCTTC. This gives the protein CATRAAGGYNEQFF. V and J are TRBV19 and TRBJ2-1; 9 bases agree with TRBD2. V shed 10 bases, J shed 3 bases, and the junction held 7 bases outside the gene matches. The CDR3 length is 14 residues. Germline V lookup: CDR1 LNHDA, CDR2 SQIVND (reference sequence).

This clonotype was counted many times. This sequence joins TRBV28 and TRBJ2-1; TRBD1 matches at 10 bases. Germline-derived CDR1 and CDR2 are MDHEN and SYDVKM. The CDR3 totals 15 residues. V gave up 4 bases and J gave up 4 bases; unmatched junction bases: 4. DNA for the CDR3: TGTGCCAGCAGTTCGGGACAGGGGTATTACAATGAGCAGTTCTTC. It is translated as CASSSGQGYYNEQFF.

This clonotype showed up many times. The chain has TRBV20-1 and TRBJ1-2, with 7 nucleotides matching TRBD1. The J segment lost 7 bases and the V segment lost 0 bases, leaving 11 bases of the junction unmatched. This CDR3 spans 15 amino acids. Germline V CDR1 and CDR2: DFQATT, SNEGSKA (reference sequence). The CDR3 region has the DNA TGCAGTGCTAGAGATCCCGGGACAGTTTACGGTGGCTACACCTTC. As protein: CSARDPGTVYGGYTF.

This clonotype has a count of ten or more. The chain links TRBV11-2 to TRBJ1-1, with 8 bases fitting TRBD1. This CDR3 spans 14 amino acids. Germline V CDR1 and CDR2: SGHAT, FQNNGV. V was clipped by 3 bases and J by 5 bases; unmatched bases: 5. The CDR3 DNA is TGTGCCAGCAGCTTTACAGGGGGTCGGACTGAAGCTTTCTTT. Translation: CASSFTGGRTEAFF.

The table lists this clonotype with a few counts. The chain is built from TRBV9 and TRBJ2-7; TRBD1 is a possible D gene (5 bases). V was trimmed by 0 bases and J by 6 bases, leaving 13 bases between them. Germline CDR1 reads SGDLS; CDR2 reads YYNGEE. The CDR3 covers 14 residues. The CDR3 sequence: CASSVGGPSGEQYF. The DNA for the CDR3 is TGTGCCAGCAGCGTAGGGGGCCCCTCTGGCGAGCAGTACTTC.

The chain has TRBV28 and TRBJ2-1, with D possibly matching TRBD2 (5 bases). The CDR3 totals 15 residues. Germline values: CDR1 MDHEN, CDR2 SYDVKM. Trimming left V 6 bases short and J 4 bases short, with 16 bases between. CDR3: CASSPTAREYNEQFF. The CDR3 DNA reads as TGTGCCAGCAGCCCCACAGCGAGGGAATACAATGAGCAGTTCTTC.